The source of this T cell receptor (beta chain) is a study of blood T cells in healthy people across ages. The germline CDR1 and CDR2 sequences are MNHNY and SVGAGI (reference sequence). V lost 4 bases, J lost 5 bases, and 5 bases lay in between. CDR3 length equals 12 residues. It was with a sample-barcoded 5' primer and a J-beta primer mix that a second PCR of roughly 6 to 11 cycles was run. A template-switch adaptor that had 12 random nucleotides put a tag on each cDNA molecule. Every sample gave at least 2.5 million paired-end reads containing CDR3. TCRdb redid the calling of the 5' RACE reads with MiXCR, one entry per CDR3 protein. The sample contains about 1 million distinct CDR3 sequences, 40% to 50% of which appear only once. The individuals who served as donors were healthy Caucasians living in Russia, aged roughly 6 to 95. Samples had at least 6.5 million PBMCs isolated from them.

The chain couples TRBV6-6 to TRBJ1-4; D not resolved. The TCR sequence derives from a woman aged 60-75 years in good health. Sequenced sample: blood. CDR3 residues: CASSLHNEKLFF. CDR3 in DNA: TGTGCCAGCAGTTTGCACAATGAAAAACTGTTTTTT.